The 23 T cell receptor beta chains below all came from one sample that was sequenced in a study of cytomegalovirus exposure and HLA in healthy donors. It was with 60 Vbeta and 13 Jbeta primers that the PCR ran. Profiled with immunoSEQ multiplex PCR; TCRdb holds only in-frame clones, not every one. Of tens of thousands of clones in the sample, approximately 75% were seen once. The source material was PBMCs. These receptors all come from a man aged 55 to 70 in good health and CMV-seropositive.

This clone appeared once. The J gene is TRBJ1-6, the V gene TRBV13, with 8 bases matching TRBD1. With V trimmed by 1 base and J by 7 bases, 3 bases remained unmatched. The length of the CDR3 is 15 residues. CDR1 and CDR2 (germline): PRHDT, FYEKMQ (reference sequence). CDR3 coding DNA: TGTGCCAGCAGCTTAGAAGGACAGGGAAATTCACCCCTCCACTTT. Amino acid sequence: CASSLEGQGNSPLHF.

V is TRBV7-6 and J is TRBJ2-2; D ambiguous. V was pared by 4 bases and J by 9 bases, with 6 bases between. Germline CDR1 SGHVS, CDR2 FNYEAQ. This CDR3 has 11 residues. The CDR3 coding sequence is TGTGCCAGCAGCTCCGAGCGGGAGCTGTTTTTT. This codes for CASSSERELFF.

The V call is TRBV2, the J call TRBJ2-5, with D maybe TRBD2 (5 bases). V gave up 7 bases and J gave up 3 bases, with 18 bases separating them. The CDR3 consists of 15 residues. CDR1 is SNHLY, CDR2 FYNNEI, per germline. CDR3 sequence: CASIYYRGPKETQYF. The DNA of the CDR3 is TGTGCCAGCATTTACTACCGGGGTCCAAAAGAGACCCAGTACTTC.

The CDR3 region has the DNA TGTGCCAGCAGCTTGACAGGTACCTACTATGGCTACACCTTC. Its protein product is CASSLTGTYYGYTF. The chain couples TRBV5-4 to TRBJ1-2; TRBD1 might be the D (5 bases). Germline lookup yields CDR1 SGHNT and CDR2 YYREEE (reference sequence). The V end lost 1 base, the J end lost 3 bases, and 10 bases lay between the germline ends. CDR3 length: 14 residues.

The rearrangement links TRBV5-4 to TRBJ2-7, with D maybe TRBD1 (6 bases). The CDR3 loop spans 14 amino acids. The V end lost 5 bases, the J end lost 2 bases, and 14 bases lay between the germline ends. CDR1 SGHNT and CDR2 YYREEE come from the germline V gene (reference sequence). CDR3 sequence: CASSQDRSTYEQYF. The DNA for the CDR3 is TGTGCCAGCAGTCAAGACAGGTCCACCTACGAGCAGTACTTC.

This chain connects TRBV11-3 to TRBJ1-1; D remains ambiguous. Trimming shortened V by 0 bases and J by 8 bases, and 16 bases separated the two germline ends. The CDR3 extends over 15 amino acids. CDR1 SGHNT and CDR2 YENEEA come from the germline V gene. DNA of the CDR3: TGTGCCAGCAGCTTAGATTCGAACAGCGGATTCGAAGCTTTCTTT. This encodes CASSLDSNSGFEAFF. Full variable domain (missing parts from reference TRBV11-3 and TRBJ1-1): EAGVVQSPRYKIIEKKQPVAFWCNPISGHNTLYWYLQNLGQGPELLIRYENEEAVDDSQLPKDRFSAERLKGVDSTLKIQPAELGDSAVYLCASSLDSNSGFEAFFGQGTRLTVV.

The chain uses TRBV6-5 and TRBJ1-1; D is perhaps TRBD1 (6 bases). Germline V gives CDR1 MNHEY, CDR2 SVGAGI. V lost 6 bases, J lost 0 bases, and 11 bases lay in between. The CDR3 has 14 residues. The CDR3 bases are TGTGCCAGCAGAACGACAGGCATGAACACTGAAGCTTTCTTT. It yields the protein CASRTTGMNTEAFF.

This chain uses TRBV5-6 with TRBJ1-3; D is possibly TRBD1 (5 bases). In germline, CDR1 is SGHDT, CDR2 YYEEEE. V lost 2 bases, J lost 1 base, and 10 bases lay in between. The CDR3 runs 15 residues. Here the CDR3 DNA reads TGTGCCAGCAGCTTCCAAGGACAATCTGGAAACACCATATATTTT. It is translated as CASSFQGQSGNTIYF.

The V gene is TRBV29-1, the J gene TRBJ2-7; 8 bases line up with TRBD1. The CDR3 runs to 13 residues. Germline loops: CDR1 SQVTM, CDR2 ANQGSEA. V dropped 7 bases and J dropped 3; count of bases not matched to a gene: 8. CDR3 protein: CSGGQGEYYEQYF. The CDR3 DNA is TGCAGCGGAGGACAGGGAGAATACTACGAGCAGTACTTC.

In its sample, this clone was seen once. The chain carries TRBV5-4 and TRBJ2-1; D gene unclear. Germline-derived CDR1 and CDR2 are SGHNT and YYREEE (reference sequence). V lost 0 bases and J lost 0, with 4 bases in between. The CDR3 runs 14 residues. DNA for the CDR3: TGTGCCAGCAGCTTGGATAGCTCCTACAATGAGCAGTTCTTC. As protein: CASSLDSSYNEQFF.

This sequence joins TRBV2 and TRBJ1-5, with D unclear. CDR1 and CDR2 (germline): SNHLY, FYNNEI. The V gene lost 1 base and the J gene lost 4 bases, with 14 bases spanning the gap. This CDR3 has 16 amino acids. The CDR3, as DNA: TGTGCCAGCAGTGAAGGCAGTAAATTAGCAAATCAGCCCCAGCATTTT. It is translated as CASSEGSKLANQPQHF. The full variable domain, completed using reference TRBV2 and TRBJ1-5, is EPEVTQTPSHQVTQMGQEVILRCVPISNHLYFYWYRQILGQKVEFLVSFYNNEISEKSEIFDDQFSVERPDGSNFTLKIRSTKLEDSAMYFCASSEGSKLANQPQHFGDGTRLSIL.

This chain uses TRBV27 with TRBJ2-1, with D perhaps matching TRBD2 (6 bases). The V gene's germline CDR1 is MNHEY and CDR2 SMNVEV (reference sequence). The V and J ends lost 5 bases and 5 bases respectively, with 16 bases between them. The CDR3 is 15 residues long. CDR3 sequence reads: CASSPMVAAHNEQFF. The CDR3 nucleotides are TGTGCCAGCAGTCCCATGGTAGCGGCTCACAATGAGCAGTTCTTC.

V usage is TRBV9 and J usage is TRBJ2-6; the match to TRBD1 covers 7 bases. The germline gives CDR1 SGDLS, CDR2 YYNGEE. There are 18 residues in the CDR3. V lost 4 bases and J lost 1; bases outside the gene matches: 11. The CDR3 DNA reads TGTGCCAGCAGCCCCCGAGGGGGCTTAGAGTCTGGGGCCAACGTCCTGACTTTC. Its translation is CASSPRGGLESGANVLTF.

The rearrangement joins TRBV7-6 to TRBJ2-5, with D possibly TRBD2 on 7 matching bases. The J call is in doubt because the DNA end fits TRBJ2-7 better. The CDR3 is made up of 14 amino acids. CDR1 SGHVS and CDR2 FNYEAQ come from the germline V gene. The CDR3 DNA is TGTGCCAGCAGCCGCGAGGGGGGGGTCTACGAGCAGTACTTC. Protein product: CASSREGGVYEQYF.

The chain employs TRBV6-4 and TRBJ1-5; 8 bases are shared with TRBD1. The V gene end was trimmed by 7 bases and the J gene end by 6 bases; junction bases not matched to a gene: 8. Germline CDR1 and CDR2: MRHNA and SNTAGT. The CDR3 is 14 residues long. In DNA, the CDR3 is TGTGCCAGCATAGGACAGGGTCTAAGTCAGCCCCAGCATTTT. It codes for CASIGQGLSQPQHF.

V gene TRBV5-4 combines with J gene TRBJ1-1; TRBD1 matches at 9 bases. V was pared by 4 bases and J by 4 bases, with 8 bases of the junction left unmatched. The CDR3 is made up of 15 amino acids. The germline gives CDR1 SGHNT, CDR2 YYREEE (reference sequence). The CDR3 sequence: CASSRTGGSGTEAFF. The CDR3 bases are TGTGCCAGCAGCCGTACAGGGGGCTCTGGCACTGAAGCTTTCTTT.

This clone showed up just once. For the CDR3, the DNA is TGTGCCAGCAGTGGGAATGGAGTACTACACAATGAGCAGTTCTTC. Its protein is CASSGNGVLHNEQFF. The chain links TRBV6-1 to TRBJ2-1; D remains unclear. The CDR3 extends over 15 amino acids. Germline V gene data show CDR1 as MNHNS and CDR2 as SASEGT. Trimming removed 4 bases from V and 5 bases from J, with 15 bases in between.

The chain links TRBV18 to TRBJ1-2, with a tentative D call TRBD1 (5 bases). The ends were cut back, 2 bases at V and 3 bases at J, with 10 bases in the middle. The CDR3 sequence is 14 residues long. CDR1 and CDR2 from the germline V gene are KGHSH and LQKENI. CDR3 nucleotide sequence: TGTGCCAGCTCACCAACCGGGACTGACTATGGCTACACCTTC. It is translated as CASSPTGTDYGYTF.

This chain connects TRBV6-5 to TRBJ1-2; 11 bases are shared with TRBD1. Germline CDR1 is MNHEY and CDR2 is SVGAGI. The V gene end was trimmed by 5 bases and the J gene end by 3 bases; junction bases not matched to a gene: 5. CDR3 length: 15 amino acids. CDR3 amino acids: CASSARGQGDYGYTF. The CDR3 nucleotides are TGTGCCAGCAGTGCCCGGGGACAGGGGGACTATGGCTACACCTTC.

The V call is TRBV9, the J call TRBJ2-3; 7 bases fit TRBD2. The CDR3 spans 16 residues. The germline V gene has CDR1 SGDLS and CDR2 YYNGEE. Losses at the gene ends were 0 bases for V and 1 base for J; bases not matched to a gene: 5. As DNA, the CDR3 is TGTGCCAGCAGCGTAGGAGCAAGCGGGGGCACAGATACGCAGTATTTT. Encoded protein: CASSVGASGGTDTQYF.

V usage is TRBV11-3 and J usage is TRBJ2-1; no reliable D call. Germline loops: CDR1 SGHNT, CDR2 YENEEA. V lost 10 bases and J 0 bases, leaving 13 bases between the germline ends. The CDR3 contains 14 residues. CDR3 region: CAISLGYSYNEQFF. The CDR3 DNA sequence: TGTGCCATCTCCTTGGGCTACTCCTACAATGAGCAGTTCTTC.

The chain joins TRBV5-1 to TRBJ2-1; 12 bases align to TRBD2. CDR1 and CDR2 from the germline V gene are SGHRS and YFSETQ. The V and J ends lost 0 bases and 0 bases, in that order; junction bases with no gene match: 4. There are 18 residues in the CDR3. The CDR3 region has the DNA TGCGCCAGCAGCTTGGGGGCACTAGCGGGGGGCTCCTACAATGAGCAGTTCTTC. Its translation is CASSLGALAGGSYNEQFF. Full variable domain (remainder filled in from reference TRBV5-1 and TRBJ2-1): KAGVTQTPRYLIKTRGQQVTLSCSPISGHRSVSWYQQTPGQGLQFLFEYFSETQRNKGNFPGRFSGRQFSNSRSEMNVSTLELGDSALYLCASSLGALAGGSYNEQFFGPGTRLTVL.

V gene TRBV5-1 combines with J gene TRBJ1-1; D unresolved. Trimming stripped 6 bases from V and 1 base from J, with 13 bases between. Germline CDR1 SGHRS, CDR2 YFSETQ. The CDR3 sequence is 14 residues long. The CDR3 reads CASTRDHANTEAFF. The CDR3 DNA reads TGCGCCAGCACTAGAGACCACGCGAACACTGAAGCTTTCTTT.